What follows are 23 T cell receptor beta chains derived from one specimen sequenced in a study of T cell responses to AZD1222 COVID-19 vaccine. Clones were sequenced by immunoSEQ multiplex PCR, and TCRdb holds only the in-frame ones, with some missing. Among 150,000 to 200,000 clones, around 94% were seen once, and the ten largest hold 1.5% to 2%. The sequences come from peripheral blood, collected 28 days after the second AZD1222 dose. The source is an adult who received the AZD1222 COVID-19 vaccine.

The chain combines TRBV7-3 with TRBJ1-1, with D unresolved. Germline CDR1 is SGHTA and CDR2 is FQGTGA. Trimming removed 7 bases from V and 3 bases from J, with 12 bases in between. This CDR3 has 13 residues. CDR3 sequence: CASKDSRDTEAFF. CDR3 in DNA: TGTGCCAGCAAGGACTCTCGGGACACTGAAGCTTTCTTT.

This rearrangement joins TRBV14 to TRBJ1-2, with 7 nucleotides matching TRBD1. This CDR3 spans 16 amino acids. The V segment lost 1 base and the J segment 4 bases; nucleotides outside the gene matches: 9. Germline V gene lookup returns CDR1 SGHDN and CDR2 FVKESK. CDR3 in DNA: TGTGCCAGCAGCCAAGGCCCAGGGCAGGGGGTCTATGGCTACACCTTC. Translating gives CASSQGPGQGVYGYTF.

This chain uses TRBV4-3 with TRBJ1-3, with D perhaps matching TRBD1 (5 bases). The CDR3 totals 20 residues. Trimming took off 2 bases at V and 1 base at J, with 24 bases between the two ends. Germline CDR1 reads LGHNA; CDR2 reads YSLEER. For the CDR3, the DNA is TGCGCCAGCAGCCAACAACCGGGACTCCCAAATTCCTGGTCTGGAAACACCATATATTTT. Translation: CASSQQPGLPNSWSGNTIYF.

The chain combines TRBV5-6 with TRBJ2-6, with D unresolved. The CDR3 runs to 15 residues. CDR1 SGHDT and CDR2 YYEEEE come from the germline V gene. V shed 6 bases and J shed 1 base, with 11 bases lying between them. CDR3 sequence (DNA): TGTGCCAGCACCAACTTAGGGTCTGGGGCCAACGTCCTGACTTTC. It is translated as CASTNLGSGANVLTF.

The V and J genes are TRBV7-8 and TRBJ1-1; D perhaps matches TRBD1 (6 bases). V lost 5 bases and J 7 bases, leaving 14 bases between the germline ends. There are 13 residues in the CDR3. Per germline, CDR1 SGHVS and CDR2 FQNEAQ. The CDR3 DNA sequence: TGTGCCAGCAGCCCGAATGGACAGATTGAAGCTTTCTTT. Encoded protein: CASSPNGQIEAFF.

This chain joins TRBV28 and TRBJ2-4, with a weak D call TRBD2 (5 bases). The germline CDR1 and CDR2 sequences are MDHEN and SYDVKM. This CDR3 region has 15 residues. V lost 8 bases and J lost 0, with 14 bases in between. The CDR3: CASEGLTLAKNIQYF. CDR3 nucleotides: TGTGCCAGCGAAGGACTTACTTTAGCCAAAAACATTCAGTACTTC.

J is TRBJ1-6 and V is TRBV6-6, with TRBD1 as a possible D gene (5 bases). The length of the CDR3 is 12 residues. The ends were cut back, 7 bases at V and 9 bases at J, with 10 bases in the middle. The germline V gene encodes CDR1 MNHNY and CDR2 SVGAGI (reference sequence). The CDR3 sequence is CASTYGGSPLHF. The DNA for the CDR3 is TGTGCCAGCACCTACGGGGGTTCACCCCTCCACTTT.

CDR3 region: CASSPGGTGAYNEQFF. Written as DNA, the CDR3 is TGTGCCAGTAGCCCCGGTGGGACAGGTGCCTACAATGAGCAGTTCTTC. V gene TRBV19 combines with J gene TRBJ2-1; TRBD1 matches at 8 bases. Germline trimming cut 6 bases from V and 2 bases from J; bases unmatched to any gene: 9. Germline values: CDR1 LNHDA, CDR2 SQIVND (reference sequence). The CDR3 covers 16 residues.

The chain has TRBV6-6 and TRBJ2-7, with D unclear. The CDR3 extends over 14 amino acids. Germline V gene sequence: CDR1 MNHNY, CDR2 SVGAGI (reference sequence). Trimming left V 4 bases short and J 6 bases short, with 16 bases between. This CDR3 is CASSSRERVSEQYF. Written as DNA, the CDR3 is TGTGCCAGCAGTTCCCGCGAAAGGGTTTCCGAGCAGTACTTC.

The rearrangement joins TRBV30 to TRBJ1-5, with 7 positions matching TRBD1. The CDR3 sequence is 14 residues long. CDR1 and CDR2 from the germline V gene are GTSNPN and SVGIG (reference sequence). Losses at the gene ends were 5 bases for V and 4 bases for J; bases not matched to a gene: 8. In DNA, the CDR3 is TGTGCCTGGGAGGGGGCGGACCTAAATCAGCCCCAGCATTTT. It translates to CAWEGADLNQPQHF.

With regard to this clone: Other DNA sequences in this sample translate to the same CDR3. J is TRBJ2-7 and V is TRBV30, with a possible D match to TRBD2 (6 bases). V was pared by 2 bases and J by 3 bases, with 14 bases between. Germline CDR1 is GTSNPN and CDR2 is SVGIG (reference sequence). There are 14 residues in the CDR3. The CDR3 sequence is CAWSQGTGDYEQYF. The CDR3 coding sequence is TGTGCCTGGAGTCAAGGGACTGGGGACTACGAGCAGTACTTC.

With regard to this clone: Distinct nucleotide sequences in the sample also encode this CDR3. This chain joins TRBV5-1 and TRBJ2-7, with D possibly being TRBD1 (6 bases). The CDR3 length is 14 residues. With 4 bases removed from V and 1 base from J, the gap between germline ends came to 12 bases. The germline V gene has CDR1 SGHRS and CDR2 YFSETQ. This chain's CDR3 is CASSPQQGSYEQYF. The DNA of the CDR3 is TGCGCCAGCAGCCCCCAACAGGGTTCCTACGAGCAGTACTTC. The full variable domain, rest sourced from reference TRBV5-1 and TRBJ2-7, is KAGVTQTPRYLIKTRGQQVTLSCSPISGHRSVSWYQQTPGQGLQFLFEYFSETQRNKGNFPGRFSGRQFSNSRSEMNVSTLELGDSALYLCASSPQQGSYEQYFGPGTRLTVT.

This clone was seen only once. The V call is TRBV18, the J call TRBJ1-1; 9 bases map to TRBD1. The V segment lost 3 bases and the J segment 5 bases; nucleotides outside the gene matches: 7. Germline CDR1 is KGHSH and CDR2 is LQKENI. The CDR3 runs to 15 residues. The CDR3 loop is CASSPTDRGLTEAFF. CDR3 sequence (DNA): TGTGCCAGCTCACCGACCGACAGGGGGTTGACTGAAGCTTTCTTT. The full variable domain, in which reference TRBV18 and TRBJ1-1 provide the parts outside the CDR3, is NAGVMQNPRHLVRRRGQEARLRCSPMKGHSHVYWYRQLPEEGLKFMVYLQKENIIDESGMPKERFSAEFPKEGPSILRIQQVVRGDSAAYFCASSPTDRGLTEAFFGQGTRLTVV.

This chain links TRBV11-2 with TRBJ1-2; D ambiguous. Trimming took off 4 bases at V and 7 bases at J, with 22 bases between the two ends. The CDR3 has 16 residues. CDR1 is SGHAT and CDR2 is FQNNGV in the germline V gene. CDR3 in DNA: TGTGCCAGCAGCTCAGCTCGGAGAGATAAGCGATTTGGCTACACCTTC. As protein: CASSSARRDKRFGYTF.

The chain has TRBV19 and TRBJ1-1; D is ambiguous. This CDR3 spans 13 amino acids. CDR1 LNHDA and CDR2 SQIVND come from the germline V gene (reference sequence). Deletions cut 3 bases from V and 1 base from J, with 6 bases between. The CDR3 here is CASSISWNTEAFF. CDR3 DNA sequence: TGTGCCAGTAGTATCTCCTGGAACACTGAAGCTTTCTTT.

The rearrangement joins TRBV28 to TRBJ2-7; TRBD1 matches at 7 bases. The CDR3 runs to 15 residues. After removal of 4 bases from V and 3 bases from J, the junction contained 9 bases not matched to a gene. Germline loops: CDR1 MDHEN, CDR2 SYDVKM. CDR3 protein: CASSSGQPRSYEQYF. In DNA form, the CDR3 reads TGTGCCAGCAGTTCGGGACAGCCCAGGAGCTACGAGCAGTACTTC.

This chain joins TRBV5-5 and TRBJ1-1; D gene unclear. The germline V gene has CDR1 SGHKS and CDR2 YYEKEE (reference sequence). Trimming took off 0 bases at V and 1 base at J, with 22 bases between the two ends. This CDR3 has 19 residues. CDR3 nucleotides: TGTGCCAGCAGCTTGGACCGCGTAGGCGCCCCGGATCGGAACACTGAAGCTTTCTTT. It specifies CASSLDRVGAPDRNTEAFF.

The rearrangement uses TRBV28 and TRBJ2-5; 11 bases are shared with TRBD2. Unmatched junction bases numbered 7, after V lost 5 bases and J lost 2 bases. The CDR3 contains 16 residues. Germline CDR1 is MDHEN and CDR2 is SYDVKM. The DNA for the CDR3 is TGTGCCAGCAGTGTCCCGGGACTAGCGGTTCAAGAGACCCAGTACTTC. It yields the protein CASSVPGLAVQETQYF. Drawing the rest from reference TRBV28 and TRBJ2-5, the complete variable domain is DVKVTQSSRYLVKRTGEKVFLECVQDMDHENMFWYRQDPGLGLRLIYFSYDVKMKEKGDIPEGYSVSREKKERFSLILESASTNQTSMYLCASSVPGLAVQETQYFGPGTRLLVL.

The chain has TRBV4-3 and TRBJ1-3; D remains ambiguous. In germline, CDR1 is LGHNA, CDR2 YSLEER. Trimming took off 0 bases at V and 3 bases at J, with 12 bases between the two ends. The CDR3 is made up of 16 amino acids. For the CDR3, the DNA is TGCGCCAGCAGCCAAGATCGGTGGGAGGGTGGAAACACCATATATTTT. Encoded protein: CASSQDRWEGGNTIYF.

The chain's CDR3 is CASSLWGGNQPQHF. CDR3 in DNA: TGTGCCAGCAGCTTGTGGGGGGGCAATCAGCCCCAGCATTTT. V usage is TRBV5-4 and J usage is TRBJ1-5, with D possibly matching TRBD1 (5 bases). V was trimmed by 1 base and J by 2 bases, leaving 7 bases between them. This CDR3 is built from 14 residues. Germline assignment: CDR1 SGHNT and CDR2 YYREEE (reference sequence).

This clone was detected a few times. The chain employs TRBV7-9 and TRBJ1-2; D may be TRBD1 (5 bases). V lost 8 bases to trimming and J lost 5 bases, with 18 bases between them. The germline CDR1 and CDR2 sequences are SEHNR and FQNEAQ (reference sequence). This CDR3 comprises 14 residues. CDR3: CASREGLTLYGYTF. DNA for the CDR3: TGTGCCAGCCGAGAGGGACTGACACTATATGGCTACACCTTC.

V gene TRBV7-9 combines with J gene TRBJ2-5, with a tentative D call TRBD1 (6 bases). Germline CDR1 SEHNR, CDR2 FQNEAQ (reference sequence). The CDR3 is 14 residues long. V was cut by 2 bases and J by 2 bases, with 9 bases left in between. The CDR3 nucleotides are TGTGCCAGCAGCTTATCGACAGGTCAAGAGACCCAGTACTTC. As protein: CASSLSTGQETQYF. Together with reference TRBV7-9 and TRBJ2-5, the CDR3 gives the full variable domain: DTGVSQNPRHKITKRGQNVTFRCDPISEHNRLYWYRQTLGQGPEFLTYFQNEAQLEKSRLLSDRFSAERPKGSFSTLEIQRTEQGDSAMYLCASSLSTGQETQYFGPGTRLLVL.

This chain joins TRBV5-1 and TRBJ2-5; D not resolved. CDR1 is SGHRS and CDR2 is YFSETQ in the germline V gene. The CDR3 is 13 residues long. V was cut by 4 bases and J by 5 bases, with 12 bases left in between. The CDR3 loop is CASSPTSMETQYF. In nucleotides, the CDR3 is TGCGCCAGCAGCCCGACGAGCATGGAGACCCAGTACTTC. Based on the CDR3 plus reference TRBV5-1 and TRBJ2-5, the full variable domain is KAGVTQTPRYLIKTRGQQVTLSCSPISGHRSVSWYQQTPGQGLQFLFEYFSETQRNKGNFPGRFSGRQFSNSRSEMNVSTLELGDSALYLCASSPTSMETQYFGPGTRLLVL.